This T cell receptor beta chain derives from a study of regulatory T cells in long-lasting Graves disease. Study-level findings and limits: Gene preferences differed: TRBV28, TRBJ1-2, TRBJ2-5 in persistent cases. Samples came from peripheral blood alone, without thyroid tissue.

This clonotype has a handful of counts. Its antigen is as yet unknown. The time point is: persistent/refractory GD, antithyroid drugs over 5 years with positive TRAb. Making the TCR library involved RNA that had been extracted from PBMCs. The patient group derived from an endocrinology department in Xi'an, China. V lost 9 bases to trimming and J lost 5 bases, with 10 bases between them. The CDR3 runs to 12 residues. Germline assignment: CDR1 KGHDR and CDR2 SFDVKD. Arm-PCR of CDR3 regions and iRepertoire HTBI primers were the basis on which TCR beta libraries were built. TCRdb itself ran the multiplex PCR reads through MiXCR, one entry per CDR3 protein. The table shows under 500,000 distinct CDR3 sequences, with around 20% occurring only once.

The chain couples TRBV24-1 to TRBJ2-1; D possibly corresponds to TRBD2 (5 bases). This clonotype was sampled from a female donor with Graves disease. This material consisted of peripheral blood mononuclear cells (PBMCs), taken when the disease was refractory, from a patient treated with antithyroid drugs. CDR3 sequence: CATGGGDNEQFF. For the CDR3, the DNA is TGTGCCACCGGAGGAGGAGACAATGAGCAGTTCTTC.